Below, one T cell receptor beta chain is given with its context. Its antigen remains unidentified. The data were obtained in a study of cytomegalovirus exposure and HLA in healthy donors. Whole-study findings and limits: The productive fraction for most TCR beta V segments was about 90% or about 30% in an earlier analysis. The authors later linked a missense DCLRE1C variant to TCR beta V- and J-gene trimming. Accurate prediction of HLA-A and HLA-B alleles (for most subjects) was reportedly achieved from TCR beta sequences. Cytomegalovirus association was listed for 150 or so TCR beta chains.

It was with 60 Vbeta and 13 Jbeta primers that the PCR ran. Data came from immunoSEQ multiplex PCR; TCRdb stores just in-frame clones and leaves some out. The sample shows about 140,000 clones, and under 3.5% sits with its ten largest clones. The receptor's source is a middle-aged man in good health and CMV-seronegative. Specimen: PBMCs.

The CDR3 region has the DNA TGTGCCAGCAGCCATCGGACAGGATTCATTTCACCCCTCCACTTT. Translation: CASSHRTGFISPLHF. V usage is TRBV5-6 and J usage is TRBJ1-6, with TRBD1 identical over 7 bases. The CDR3 length is 15 residues. After removal of 4 bases from V and 9 bases from J, the junction contained 10 bases not matched to a gene. The germline V gene encodes CDR1 SGHDT and CDR2 YYEEEE.